Below, one T cell receptor (beta chain) is given with its context. Its target is not known. Trimming cost V 0 bases and J 1 base, with 8 bases left between them. The CDR3 is made up of 15 amino acids. This sample was taken from a study of identical twins. TCRdb redid the calling of the 5' RACE reads with MiXCR, one entry per CDR3 protein. The sample lists under 250,000 distinct CDR3 sequences, about an eighth occurring once. General study points: The presence of invariant MAIT and iNKT cells could partly confound analyses of zero-insertion sequences.

The same data also contributed to another study, on yellow fever vaccine responses in identical twins.

V usage is TRBV12-3 or TRBV12-4 and J usage is TRBJ2-3; TRBD1 is a possible D gene (6 bases). Sequenced sample: memory (CD45RO+) T cells sorted from blood. The TCR originated in a woman under 30 in good health. CDR3 loop: CASSLARTGTDTQYF. CDR3 in DNA: TGTGCCAGCAGTTTAGCGCGGACAGGCACAGATACGCAGTATTTT.